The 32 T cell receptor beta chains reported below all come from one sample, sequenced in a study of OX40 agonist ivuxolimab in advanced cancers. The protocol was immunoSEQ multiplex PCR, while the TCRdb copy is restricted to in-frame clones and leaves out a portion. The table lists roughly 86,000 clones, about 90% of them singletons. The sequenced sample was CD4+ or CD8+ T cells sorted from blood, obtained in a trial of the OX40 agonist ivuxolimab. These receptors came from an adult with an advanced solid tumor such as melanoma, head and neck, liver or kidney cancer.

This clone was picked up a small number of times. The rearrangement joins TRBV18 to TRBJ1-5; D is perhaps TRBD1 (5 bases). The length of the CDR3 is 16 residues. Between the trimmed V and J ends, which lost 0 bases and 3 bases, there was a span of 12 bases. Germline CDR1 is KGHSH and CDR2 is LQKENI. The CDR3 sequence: CASSPPGQNYNQPQHF. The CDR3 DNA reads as TGTGCCAGCTCACCACCGGGGCAGAACTACAATCAGCCCCAGCATTTT. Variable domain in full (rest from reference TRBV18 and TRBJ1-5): NAGVMQNPRHLVRRRGQEARLRCSPMKGHSHVYWYRQLPEEGLKFMVYLQKENIIDESGMPKERFSAEFPKEGPSILRIQQVVRGDSAAYFCASSPPGQNYNQPQHFGDGTRLSIL.

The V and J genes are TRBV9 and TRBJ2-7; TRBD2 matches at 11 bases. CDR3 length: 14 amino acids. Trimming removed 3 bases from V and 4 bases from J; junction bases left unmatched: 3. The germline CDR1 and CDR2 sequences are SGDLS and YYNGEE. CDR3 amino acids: CASSAGTSGYEQYF. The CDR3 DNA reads TGTGCCAGCAGCGCCGGGACTAGCGGATACGAGCAGTACTTC.

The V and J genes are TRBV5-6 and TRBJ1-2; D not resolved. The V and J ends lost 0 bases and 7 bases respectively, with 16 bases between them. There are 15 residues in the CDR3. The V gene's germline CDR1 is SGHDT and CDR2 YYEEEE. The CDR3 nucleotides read TGTGCCAGCAGCTTGGGAATAAAGCGGGTATCTGGCTACACCTTC. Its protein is CASSLGIKRVSGYTF.

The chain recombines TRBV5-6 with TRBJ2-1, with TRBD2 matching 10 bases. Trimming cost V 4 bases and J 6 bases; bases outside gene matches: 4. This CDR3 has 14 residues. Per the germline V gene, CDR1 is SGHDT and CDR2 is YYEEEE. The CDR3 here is CASSQGLASNEQFF. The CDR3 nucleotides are TGTGCCAGCAGCCAGGGACTAGCGTCCAATGAGCAGTTCTTC.

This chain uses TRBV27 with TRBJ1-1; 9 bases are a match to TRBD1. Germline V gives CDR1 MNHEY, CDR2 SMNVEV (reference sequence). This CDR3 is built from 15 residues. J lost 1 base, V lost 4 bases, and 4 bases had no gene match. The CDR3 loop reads CASSSQGAGNTEAFF. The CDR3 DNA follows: TGTGCCAGCAGTTCACAGGGGGCGGGGAACACTGAAGCTTTCTTT.

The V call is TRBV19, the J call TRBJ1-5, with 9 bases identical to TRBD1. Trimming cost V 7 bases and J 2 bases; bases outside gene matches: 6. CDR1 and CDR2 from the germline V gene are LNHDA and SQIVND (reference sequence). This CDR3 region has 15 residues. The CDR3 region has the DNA TGTGCCAGTATGGACAGGGGTAACGGCAATCAGCCCCAGCATTTT. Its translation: CASMDRGNGNQPQHF.

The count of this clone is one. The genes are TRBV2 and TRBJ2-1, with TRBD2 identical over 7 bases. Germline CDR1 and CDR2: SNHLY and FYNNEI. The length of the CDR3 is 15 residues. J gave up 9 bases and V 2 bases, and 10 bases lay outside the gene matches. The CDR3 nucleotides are TGTGCCAGCAGTGAACTGGAGGGAGGGCCGAGTGAGCAGTTCTTC. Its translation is CASSELEGGPSEQFF.

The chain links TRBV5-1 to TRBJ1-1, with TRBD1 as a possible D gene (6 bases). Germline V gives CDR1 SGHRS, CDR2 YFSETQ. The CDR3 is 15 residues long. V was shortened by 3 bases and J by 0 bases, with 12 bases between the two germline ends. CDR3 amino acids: CASSSNRVMNTEAFF. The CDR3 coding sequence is TGCGCCAGCAGCTCCAACAGGGTTATGAACACTGAAGCTTTCTTT.

The CDR3 is CASSARDRGNTGELFF. CDR3 sequence (DNA): TGTGCCAGCAGCGCCCGGGACAGGGGAAACACCGGGGAGCTGTTTTTT. The chain links TRBV9 to TRBJ2-2; 10 bases agree with TRBD1. In germline, CDR1 is SGDLS, CDR2 YYNGEE. The CDR3 runs to 16 residues. Losses at the gene ends were 3 bases for V and 2 bases for J; bases not matched to a gene: 4.

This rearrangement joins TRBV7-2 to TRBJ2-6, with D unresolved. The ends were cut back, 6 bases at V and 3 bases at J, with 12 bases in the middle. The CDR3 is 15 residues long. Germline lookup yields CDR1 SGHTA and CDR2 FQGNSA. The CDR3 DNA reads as TGTGCCAGCAGTCGTTCGCCCGGTGGGGCCAACGTCCTGACTTTC. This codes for CASSRSPGGANVLTF.

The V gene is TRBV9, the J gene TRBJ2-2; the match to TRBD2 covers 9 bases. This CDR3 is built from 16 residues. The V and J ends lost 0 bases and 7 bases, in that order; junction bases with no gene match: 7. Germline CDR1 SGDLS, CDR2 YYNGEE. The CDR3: CASSVVSGRFGGELFF. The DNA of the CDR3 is TGTGCCAGCAGCGTAGTCAGCGGGAGGTTTGGCGGGGAGCTGTTTTTT.

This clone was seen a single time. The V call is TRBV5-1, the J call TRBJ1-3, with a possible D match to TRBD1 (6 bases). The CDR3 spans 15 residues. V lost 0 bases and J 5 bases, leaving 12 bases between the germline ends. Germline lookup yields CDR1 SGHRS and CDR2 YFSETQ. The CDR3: CASSLAGARRNTIYF. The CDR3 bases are TGCGCCAGCAGCTTGGCGGGGGCGCGAAGAAACACCATATATTTT.

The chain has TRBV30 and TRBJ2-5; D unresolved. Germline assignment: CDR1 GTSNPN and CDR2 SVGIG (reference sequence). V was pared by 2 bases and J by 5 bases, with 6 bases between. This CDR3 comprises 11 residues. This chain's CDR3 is CAWSPGETQYF. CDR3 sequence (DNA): TGTGCCTGGAGTCCTGGGGAGACCCAGTACTTC.

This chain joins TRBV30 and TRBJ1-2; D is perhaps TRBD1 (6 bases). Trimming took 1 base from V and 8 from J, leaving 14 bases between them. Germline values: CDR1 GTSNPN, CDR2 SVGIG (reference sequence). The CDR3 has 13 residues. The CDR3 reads CAWSATGRSGYTF. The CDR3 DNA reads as TGTGCCTGGAGTGCGACAGGTCGGAGCGGCTACACCTTC.

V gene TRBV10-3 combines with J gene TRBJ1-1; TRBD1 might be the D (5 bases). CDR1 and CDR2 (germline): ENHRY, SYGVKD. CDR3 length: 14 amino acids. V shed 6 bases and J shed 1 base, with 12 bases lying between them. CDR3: CAIRSQVPNTEAFF. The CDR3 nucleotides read TGTGCCATCAGATCACAGGTGCCGAACACTGAAGCTTTCTTT.

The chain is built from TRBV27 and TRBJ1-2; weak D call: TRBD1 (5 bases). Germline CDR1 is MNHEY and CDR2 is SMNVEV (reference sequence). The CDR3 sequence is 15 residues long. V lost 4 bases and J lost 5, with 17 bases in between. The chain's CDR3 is CASSSAQDEGYGYTF. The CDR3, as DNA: TGTGCCAGCAGTTCTGCTCAGGACGAGGGGTATGGCTACACCTTC.

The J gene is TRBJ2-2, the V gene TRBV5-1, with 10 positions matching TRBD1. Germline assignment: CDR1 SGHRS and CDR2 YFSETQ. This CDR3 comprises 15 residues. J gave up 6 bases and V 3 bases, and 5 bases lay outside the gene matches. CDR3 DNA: TGCGCCAGCAGCTCGACAGGGGGCGCGGCCGGGGAGCTGTTTTTT. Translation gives CASSSTGGAAGELFF. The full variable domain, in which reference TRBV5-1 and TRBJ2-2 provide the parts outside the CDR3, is KAGVTQTPRYLIKTRGQQVTLSCSPISGHRSVSWYQQTPGQGLQFLFEYFSETQRNKGNFPGRFSGRQFSNSRSEMNVSTLELGDSALYLCASSSTGGAAGELFFGEGSRLTVL.

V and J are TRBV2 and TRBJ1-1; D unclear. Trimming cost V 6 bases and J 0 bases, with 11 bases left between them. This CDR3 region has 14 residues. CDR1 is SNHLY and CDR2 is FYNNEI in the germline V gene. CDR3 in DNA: TGTGCCAGCAGCCTACTCATATTGAACACTGAAGCTTTCTTT. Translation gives CASSLLILNTEAFF.

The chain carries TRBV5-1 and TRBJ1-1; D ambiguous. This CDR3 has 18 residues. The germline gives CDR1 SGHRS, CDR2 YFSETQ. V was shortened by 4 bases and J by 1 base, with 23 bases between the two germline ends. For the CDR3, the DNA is TGCGCCAGCAGCCCGTACCGGACGTCCGGTCGTAGGAACACTGAAGCTTTCTTT. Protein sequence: CASSPYRTSGRRNTEAFF.

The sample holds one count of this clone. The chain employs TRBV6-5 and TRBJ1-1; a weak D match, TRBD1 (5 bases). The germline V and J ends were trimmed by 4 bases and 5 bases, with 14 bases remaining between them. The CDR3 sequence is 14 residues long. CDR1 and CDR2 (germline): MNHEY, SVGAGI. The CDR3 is CASSWGRDETEAFF. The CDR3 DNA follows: TGTGCCAGCAGTTGGGGCAGGGATGAGACTGAAGCTTTCTTT.

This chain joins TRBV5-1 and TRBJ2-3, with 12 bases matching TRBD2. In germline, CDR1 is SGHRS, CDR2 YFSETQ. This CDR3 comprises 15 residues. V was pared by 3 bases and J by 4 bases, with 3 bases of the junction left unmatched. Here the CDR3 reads CASSSGTSGPDTQYF. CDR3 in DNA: TGCGCCAGCAGCTCCGGGACTAGCGGGCCAGATACGCAGTATTTT. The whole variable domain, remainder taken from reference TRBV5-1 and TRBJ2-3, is KAGVTQTPRYLIKTRGQQVTLSCSPISGHRSVSWYQQTPGQGLQFLFEYFSETQRNKGNFPGRFSGRQFSNSRSEMNVSTLELGDSALYLCASSSGTSGPDTQYFGPGTRLTVL.

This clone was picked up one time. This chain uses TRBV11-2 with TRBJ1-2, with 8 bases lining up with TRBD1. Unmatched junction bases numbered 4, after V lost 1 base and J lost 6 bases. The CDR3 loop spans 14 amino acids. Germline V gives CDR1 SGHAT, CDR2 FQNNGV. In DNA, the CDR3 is TGTGCCAGCAGCTTAGTGACAGGGGCAAATGGCTACACCTTC. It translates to CASSLVTGANGYTF. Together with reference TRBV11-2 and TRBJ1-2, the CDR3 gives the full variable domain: EAGVAQSPRYKIIEKRQSVAFWCNPISGHATLYWYQQILGQGPKLLIQFQNNGVVDDSQLPKDRFSAERLKGVDSTLKIQPAKLEDSAVYLCASSLVTGANGYTFGSGTRLTVV.

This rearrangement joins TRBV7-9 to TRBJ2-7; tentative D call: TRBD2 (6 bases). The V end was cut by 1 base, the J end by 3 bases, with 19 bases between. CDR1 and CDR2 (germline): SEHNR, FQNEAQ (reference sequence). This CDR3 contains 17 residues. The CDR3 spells CASSLVLQQWRGYEQYF. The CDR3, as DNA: TGTGCCAGCAGCTTAGTCCTCCAACAGTGGCGGGGCTACGAGCAGTACTTC.

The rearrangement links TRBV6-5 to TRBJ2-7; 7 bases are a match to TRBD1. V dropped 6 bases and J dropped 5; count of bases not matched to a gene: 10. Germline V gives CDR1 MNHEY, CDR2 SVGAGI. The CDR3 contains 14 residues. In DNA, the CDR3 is TGTGCCAGCAGCTACCGACAGGGCCCCAACGAGCAGTACTTC. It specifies CASSYRQGPNEQYF.

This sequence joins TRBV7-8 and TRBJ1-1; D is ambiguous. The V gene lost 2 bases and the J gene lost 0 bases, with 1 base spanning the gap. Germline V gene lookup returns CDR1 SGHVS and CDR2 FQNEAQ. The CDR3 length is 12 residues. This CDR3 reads CASSLLNTEAFF. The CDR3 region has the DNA TGTGCCAGCAGCTTACTGAACACTGAAGCTTTCTTT.

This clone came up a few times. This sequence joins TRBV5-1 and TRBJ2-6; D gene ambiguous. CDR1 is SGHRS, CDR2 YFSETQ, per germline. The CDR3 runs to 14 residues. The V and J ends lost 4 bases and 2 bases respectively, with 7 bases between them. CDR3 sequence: CASSPRPGANVLTF. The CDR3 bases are TGCGCCAGCAGCCCAAGACCTGGGGCCAACGTCCTGACTTTC.

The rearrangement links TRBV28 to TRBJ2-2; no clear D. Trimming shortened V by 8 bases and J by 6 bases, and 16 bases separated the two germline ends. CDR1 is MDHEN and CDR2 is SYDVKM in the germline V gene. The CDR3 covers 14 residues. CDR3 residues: CASASSGSAGELFF. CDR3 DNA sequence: TGTGCCAGCGCTTCTTCCGGAAGTGCCGGGGAGCTGTTTTTT.

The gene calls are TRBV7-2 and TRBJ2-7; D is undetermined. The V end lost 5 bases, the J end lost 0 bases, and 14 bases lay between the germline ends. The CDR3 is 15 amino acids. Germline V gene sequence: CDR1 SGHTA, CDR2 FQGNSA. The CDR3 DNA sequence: TGTGCCAGCAGCGCAAGGGCTACAAGCTCCTACGAGCAGTACTTC. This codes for CASSARATSSYEQYF.

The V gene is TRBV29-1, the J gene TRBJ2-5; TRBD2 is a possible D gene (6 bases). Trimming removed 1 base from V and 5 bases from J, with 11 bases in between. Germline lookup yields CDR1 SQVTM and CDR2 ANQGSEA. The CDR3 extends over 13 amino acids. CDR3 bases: TGCAGCGTTGAAGCCCCGGGGGTCGAGACCCAGTACTTC. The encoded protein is CSVEAPGVETQYF.

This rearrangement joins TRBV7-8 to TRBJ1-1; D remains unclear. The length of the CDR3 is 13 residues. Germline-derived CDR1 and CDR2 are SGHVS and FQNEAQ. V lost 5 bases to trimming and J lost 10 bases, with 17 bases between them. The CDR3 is CASSQTTLTRAFF. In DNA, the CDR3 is TGTGCCAGCAGCCAAACAACCCTAACGAGAGCTTTCTTT.

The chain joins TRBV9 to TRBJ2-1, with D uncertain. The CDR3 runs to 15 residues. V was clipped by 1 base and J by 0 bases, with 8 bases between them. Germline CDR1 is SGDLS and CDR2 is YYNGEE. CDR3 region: CASSVSASSYNEQFF. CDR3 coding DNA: TGTGCCAGCAGCGTATCCGCGAGCTCCTACAATGAGCAGTTCTTC.

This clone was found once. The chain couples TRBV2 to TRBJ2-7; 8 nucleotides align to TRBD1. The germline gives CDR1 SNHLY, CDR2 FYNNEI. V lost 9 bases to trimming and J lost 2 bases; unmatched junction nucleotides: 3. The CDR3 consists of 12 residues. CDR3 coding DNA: TGTGCCAGGGGGACAGGCGCCTACGAGCAGTACTTC. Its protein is CARGTGAYEQYF.